The 2 T cell receptor beta chains below all came from one sample that was sequenced in a study of OX40 agonist ivuxolimab in advanced cancers. Some clones are missing from TCRdb's copy, which holds only in-frame ones; the method was immunoSEQ multiplex PCR. Of about 69,000 clones in the sample, roughly nine tenths were seen once. Material: CD4+ or CD8+ T cells sorted from blood, obtained in a trial of the OX40 agonist ivuxolimab. The receptors stem from an adult with an advanced solid tumor such as melanoma, head and neck, liver or kidney cancer.

In nucleotides, the CDR3 is TGTGCCAGCAGCCGAGGACTCCTCCATGAGCAGTTCTTC. This codes for CASSRGLLHEQFF. This chain joins TRBV27 and TRBJ2-1, with D perhaps TRBD2 (5 bases). Per the germline V gene, CDR1 is MNHEY and CDR2 is SMNVEV (reference sequence). CDR3 size: 13 residues. V was shortened by 6 bases and J by 8 bases, with 14 bases between the two germline ends.

V and J are TRBV21-1 and TRBJ1-2; the D call TRBD1 from the table was never checked on the DNA. TRBV21-1 is an annotated pseudogene. This CDR3 spans 12 amino acids. The CDR3 protein is CASSETGHGYTF. CDR3 sequence (DNA): TGTGCCAGCAGCGAGACAGGGCATGGCTACACCTTC.